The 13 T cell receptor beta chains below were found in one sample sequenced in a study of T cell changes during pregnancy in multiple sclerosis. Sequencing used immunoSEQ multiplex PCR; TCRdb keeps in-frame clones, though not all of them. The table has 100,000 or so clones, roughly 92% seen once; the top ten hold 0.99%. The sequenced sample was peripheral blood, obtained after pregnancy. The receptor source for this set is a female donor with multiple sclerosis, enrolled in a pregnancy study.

Here the CDR3 reads CASSERAGLSGYTF. The DNA for the CDR3 is TGTGCCAGCAGTGAAAGGGCGGGTCTGAGTGGCTACACCTTC. This chain joins TRBV6-1 and TRBJ1-2, with D hard to call. Germline V gives CDR1 MNHNS, CDR2 SASEGT. Trimming stripped 2 bases from V and 7 bases from J, with 14 bases between. This CDR3 region has 14 residues.

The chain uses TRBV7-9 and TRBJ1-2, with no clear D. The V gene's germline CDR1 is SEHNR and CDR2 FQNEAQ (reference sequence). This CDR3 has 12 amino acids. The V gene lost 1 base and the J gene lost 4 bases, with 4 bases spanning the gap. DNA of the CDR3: TGTGCCAGCAGCTTAGTCATCTATGGCTACACCTTC. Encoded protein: CASSLVIYGYTF.

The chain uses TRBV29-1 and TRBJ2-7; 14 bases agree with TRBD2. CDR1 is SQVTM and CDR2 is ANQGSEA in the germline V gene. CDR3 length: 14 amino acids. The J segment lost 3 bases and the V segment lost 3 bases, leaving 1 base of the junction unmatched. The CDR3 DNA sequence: TGCAGCGTTGAGACTAGCGGGAGGGGCTACGAGCAGTACTTC. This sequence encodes CSVETSGRGYEQYF.

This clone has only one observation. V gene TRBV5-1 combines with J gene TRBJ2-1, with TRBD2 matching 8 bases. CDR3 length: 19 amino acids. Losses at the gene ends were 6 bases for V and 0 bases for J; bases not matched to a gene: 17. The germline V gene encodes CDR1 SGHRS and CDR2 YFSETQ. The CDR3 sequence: CASTTSIATSVSSYNEQFF. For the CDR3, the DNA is TGCGCCAGCACAACCTCCATCGCGACTAGCGTCAGCTCCTACAATGAGCAGTTCTTC.

CDR3 loop: CASSILTSLYNEQFF. In DNA form, the CDR3 reads TGTGCCAGTAGTATTTTGACTAGCCTCTACAATGAGCAGTTCTTC. This sequence joins TRBV19 and TRBJ2-1, with 7 bases lining up with TRBD2. After removal of 3 bases from V and 3 bases from J, the junction contained 5 bases not matched to a gene. Per germline, CDR1 LNHDA and CDR2 SQIVND (reference sequence). The CDR3 sequence is 15 residues long. Combining the CDR3 with reference TRBV19 and TRBJ2-1 gives the whole variable domain DGGITQSPKYLFRKEGQNVTLSCEQNLNHDAMYWYRQDPGQGLRLIYYSQIVNDFQKGDIAEGYSVSREKKESFPLTVTSAQKNPTAFYLCASSILTSLYNEQFFGPGTRLTVL.

The CDR3 reads CASSLRRAEQFF. CDR3 DNA sequence: TGTGCCAGCAGCTTGAGGAGGGCTGAGCAGTTCTTC. The rearrangement uses TRBV5-6 and TRBJ2-1; tentative D call: TRBD2 (6 bases). This CDR3 has 12 residues. Looked up from germline, CDR1 is SGHDT and CDR2 is YYEEEE. Trimming removed 1 base from V and 9 bases from J, with 8 bases in between.

CDR3 nucleotide sequence: TGTGCCATCAGTGATACGGAGGGAAAAAACACTGAAGCTTTCTTT. It specifies CAISDTEGKNTEAFF. The gene calls are TRBV10-3 and TRBJ1-1, with unresolved D. Germline V lookup: CDR1 ENHRY, CDR2 SYGVKD. The CDR3 runs 15 residues. The ends were cut back, 3 bases at V and 2 bases at J, with 13 bases in the middle.

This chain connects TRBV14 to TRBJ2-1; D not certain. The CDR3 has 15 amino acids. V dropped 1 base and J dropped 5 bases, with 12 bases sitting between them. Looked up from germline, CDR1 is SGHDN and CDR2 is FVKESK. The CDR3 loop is CASSQVQTPDNEQFF. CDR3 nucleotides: TGTGCCAGCAGCCAAGTACAGACCCCTGACAATGAGCAGTTCTTC.

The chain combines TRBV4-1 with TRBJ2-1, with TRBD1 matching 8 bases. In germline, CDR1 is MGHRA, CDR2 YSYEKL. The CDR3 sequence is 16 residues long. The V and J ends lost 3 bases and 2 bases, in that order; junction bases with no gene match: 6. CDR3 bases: TGCGCCAGCAGCCACCGACAGGGGCAACCCTACAATGAGCAGTTCTTC. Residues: CASSHRQGQPYNEQFF.

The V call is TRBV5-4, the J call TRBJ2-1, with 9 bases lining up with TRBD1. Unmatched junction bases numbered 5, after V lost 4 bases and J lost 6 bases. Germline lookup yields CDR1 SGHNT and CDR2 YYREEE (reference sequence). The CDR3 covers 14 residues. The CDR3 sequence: CASSGDRVGNEQFF. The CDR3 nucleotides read TGTGCCAGCAGCGGGGACAGGGTGGGCAATGAGCAGTTCTTC.

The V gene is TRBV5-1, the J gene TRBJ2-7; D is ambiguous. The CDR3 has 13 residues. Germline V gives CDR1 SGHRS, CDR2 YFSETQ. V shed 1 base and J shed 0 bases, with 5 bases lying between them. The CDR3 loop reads CASSLYSSYEQYF. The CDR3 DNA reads TGCGCCAGCAGCTTGTATAGCTCCTACGAGCAGTACTTC.

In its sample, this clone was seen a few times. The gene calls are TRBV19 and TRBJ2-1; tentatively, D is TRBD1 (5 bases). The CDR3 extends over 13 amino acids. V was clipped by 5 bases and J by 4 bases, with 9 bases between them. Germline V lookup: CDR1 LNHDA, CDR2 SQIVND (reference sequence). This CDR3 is CASSHDSYNEQFF. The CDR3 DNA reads TGTGCCAGTAGTCACGACAGTTACAATGAGCAGTTCTTC.

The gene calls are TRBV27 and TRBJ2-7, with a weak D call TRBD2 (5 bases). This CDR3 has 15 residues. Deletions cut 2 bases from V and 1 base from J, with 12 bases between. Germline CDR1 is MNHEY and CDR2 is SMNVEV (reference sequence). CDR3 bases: TGTGCCAGCAGTTTAATCAGGACTCCTTCCTACGAGCAGTACTTC. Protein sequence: CASSLIRTPSYEQYF.